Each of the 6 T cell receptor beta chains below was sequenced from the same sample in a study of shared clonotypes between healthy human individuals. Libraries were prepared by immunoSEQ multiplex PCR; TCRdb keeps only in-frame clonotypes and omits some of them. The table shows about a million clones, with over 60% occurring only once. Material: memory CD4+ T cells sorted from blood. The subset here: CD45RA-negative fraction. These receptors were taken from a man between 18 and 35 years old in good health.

In nucleotides, the CDR3 is TGTGCCAGCAGCTCCCGGGACAGGGTCACCGGGGAGCTGTTTTTT. Its translation is CASSSRDRVTGELFF. The rearrangement uses TRBV27 and TRBJ2-2, with TRBD1 identical over 9 bases. CDR3 size: 15 residues. From germline, CDR1 is MNHEY and CDR2 SMNVEV (reference sequence). J gave up 4 bases and V 6 bases, and 6 bases lay outside the gene matches.

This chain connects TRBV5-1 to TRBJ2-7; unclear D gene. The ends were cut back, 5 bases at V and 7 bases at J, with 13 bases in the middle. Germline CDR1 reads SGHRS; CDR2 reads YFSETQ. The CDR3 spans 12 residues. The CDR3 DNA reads TGCGCCAGCAGGGACCCCGTAGGTGAGCAGTACTTC. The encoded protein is CASRDPVGEQYF.

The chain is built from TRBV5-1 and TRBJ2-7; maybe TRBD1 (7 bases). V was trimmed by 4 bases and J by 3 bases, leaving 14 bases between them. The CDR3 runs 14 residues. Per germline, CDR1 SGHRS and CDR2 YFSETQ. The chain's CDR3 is CASSEQGTDYEQYF. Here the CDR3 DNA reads TGCGCCAGCAGCGAACAGGGGACTGACTACGAGCAGTACTTC.

The CDR3: CASREGFGNQPQHF. The CDR3 DNA reads as TGTGCCAGCCGGGAGGGCTTTGGCAATCAGCCCCAGCATTTT. The chain couples TRBV2 to TRBJ1-5; D remains ambiguous. The CDR3 length is 14 residues. CDR1 and CDR2 (germline): SNHLY, FYNNEI. V dropped 8 bases and J dropped 2 bases, with 13 bases sitting between them.

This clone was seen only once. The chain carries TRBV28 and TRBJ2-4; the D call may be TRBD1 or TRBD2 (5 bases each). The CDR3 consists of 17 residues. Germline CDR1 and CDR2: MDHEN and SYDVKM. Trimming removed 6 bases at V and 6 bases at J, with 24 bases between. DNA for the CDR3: TGTGCCAGCAGCCCCCTGCTCCTGGGGGACGGCCGAAACATTCAGTACTTC. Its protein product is CASSPLLLGDGRNIQYF. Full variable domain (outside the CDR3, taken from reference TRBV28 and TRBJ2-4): DVKVTQSSRYLVKRTGEKVFLECVQDMDHENMFWYRQDPGLGLRLIYFSYDVKMKEKGDIPEGYSVSREKKERFSLILESASTNQTSMYLCASSPLLLGDGRNIQYFGAGTRLSVL.

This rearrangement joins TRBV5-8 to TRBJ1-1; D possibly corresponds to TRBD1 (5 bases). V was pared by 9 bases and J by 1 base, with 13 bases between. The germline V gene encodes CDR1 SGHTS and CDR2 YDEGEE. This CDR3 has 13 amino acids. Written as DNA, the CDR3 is TGTGCCACCGAAAGACAGAGGAACACTGAAGCTTTCTTT. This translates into CATERQRNTEAFF. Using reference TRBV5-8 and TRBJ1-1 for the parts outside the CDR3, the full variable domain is EAGVTQSPTHLIKTRGQQATLRCSPISGHTSVYWYQQALGLGLQFLLWYDEGEERNRGNFPPRFSGRQFPNYSSELNVNALELEDSALYLCATERQRNTEAFFGQGTRLTVV.